This entry lists 14 T cell receptor beta chains sequenced from one sample in a study of T-cell reconstitution after alpha-beta-depleted transplantation in children. Molecular barcoding with unique molecular identifiers was used for the TCRbeta library. TCRdb fed the PCR reads into MiXCR, producing one record per CDR3 protein. Here the sample spans approximately 32,000 distinct CDR3 sequences, 5% to 7% being singletons. General observations from the study: Reportedly, only several hundred clones from non-depleted graft cells drove alpha-beta T-cell counts at about two months.

These receptors are not linked to any known antigen. The sequenced sample was peripheral blood, obtained 60 days after TCRalphabeta/CD19-depleted stem cell transplant. The receptors were gathered from a child under two years old who had a stem cell transplant for acute myeloid leukemia, so the T cells may come from the graft donor.

This clonotype was picked up many times. This chain links TRBV11-3 with TRBJ1-1, with a tentative D call TRBD1 (5 bases). The germline V gene has CDR1 SGHNT and CDR2 YENEEA. The ends were cut back, 1 base at V and 3 bases at J, with 9 bases in the middle. CDR3 length: 14 residues. Here the CDR3 reads CASSLGAGYTEAFF. CDR3 nucleotides: TGTGCCAGCAGCTTAGGGGCAGGGTACACTGAAGCTTTCTTT.

This clonotype was detected ten times or more. This rearrangement joins TRBV5-1 to TRBJ2-7, with 10 bases that match TRBD2. The CDR3 runs 14 residues. Germline values: CDR1 SGHRS, CDR2 YFSETQ. V lost 4 bases, J lost 2 bases, and 3 bases stayed unmatched. The CDR3 reads CASSGLAETYEQYF. In DNA, the CDR3 is TGCGCCAGCAGCGGACTAGCGGAAACCTACGAGCAGTACTTC.

This clonotype has a count of ten or more. The chain carries TRBV7-2 and TRBJ2-3, with unresolved D. The V end was cut by 5 bases, the J end by 4 bases, with 7 bases between. The CDR3 loop spans 12 amino acids. Germline assignment: CDR1 SGHTA and CDR2 FQGNSA. The DNA for the CDR3 is TGTGCCAGCAGCGACGGACCAGATACGCAGTATTTT. It codes for CASSDGPDTQYF.

This clonotype was seen repeatedly, ten times or more. V and J are TRBV4-3 and TRBJ2-7; D may be TRBD2 (6 bases). The germline V gene encodes CDR1 LGHNA and CDR2 YSLEER. Trimming left V 3 bases short and J 2 bases short, with 14 bases between. The CDR3 consists of 15 residues. CDR3 sequence reads: CASSQEGLPPYEQYF. The CDR3 coding sequence is TGCGCCAGCAGCCAGGAGGGCCTCCCCCCCTACGAGCAGTACTTC.

By sample share, this clonotype is medium-sized. The chain has TRBV4-3 and TRBJ2-5; TRBD2 aligns across 8 bases. V shed 1 base, J shed 4 bases, and the junction held 8 bases outside the gene matches. The length of the CDR3 is 16 residues. Looked up from germline, CDR1 is LGHNA and CDR2 is YSLEER. Here the CDR3 DNA reads TGCGCCAGCAGCCAAGGCGGGGGGCTGGGGGGAGAGACCCAGTACTTC. Translating gives CASSQGGGLGGETQYF.

This clonotype came up many times. V usage is TRBV3-1 and J usage is TRBJ2-7, with TRBD1 matching over 8 bases. The CDR3 contains 14 residues. Germline CDR1 is LGHDT and CDR2 is YNNKEL (reference sequence). V trimming: 1 base; J trimming: 4 bases; junction bases outside the gene matches: 3. The CDR3 region has the DNA TGTGCCAGCAGCCAAGTGGACAGGGAATACGAGCAGTACTTC. This sequence encodes CASSQVDREYEQYF.

This clonotype was counted at least ten times. The rearrangement uses TRBV12-3 or TRBV12-4 and TRBJ1-5, with TRBD1 identical over 7 bases. Trimming cost V 3 bases and J 5 bases; bases outside gene matches: 4. CDR3 length: 14 amino acids. The CDR3 sequence: CASSFGDSDQPQHF. The CDR3 nucleotides read TGTGCCAGCAGTTTTGGGGACAGTGATCAGCCCCAGCATTTT.

In this sample, this clonotype turned up many times. This chain joins TRBV5-1 and TRBJ2-2; 9 bases are a match to TRBD2. CDR1 SGHRS and CDR2 YFSETQ come from the germline V gene. The CDR3 is 16 residues long. Losses at the gene ends were 4 bases for V and 5 bases for J; bases not matched to a gene: 9. CDR3 coding DNA: TGCGCCAGCAGCCCGGAAACGGGACTAGCAACCGGGGAGCTGTTTTTT. It translates to CASSPETGLATGELFF.

This clonotype showed up many times. The CDR3 here is CASSLMPYEQYF. CDR3 bases: TGTGCCAGCAGCTTAATGCCTTACGAGCAGTACTTC. V gene TRBV7-9 combines with J gene TRBJ2-7; D is uncertain. CDR1 and CDR2 (germline): SEHNR, FQNEAQ (reference sequence). V lost 2 bases and J 4 bases, leaving 6 bases between the germline ends. The CDR3 has 12 amino acids.

There are many counts of this clonotype. V gene TRBV24-1 combines with J gene TRBJ2-1; TRBD1 agrees at 11 bases. The CDR3 is 13 residues long. The V gene end was trimmed by 9 bases and the J gene end by 6 bases; junction bases not matched to a gene: 3. CDR1 is KGHDR and CDR2 is SFDVKD in the germline V gene. CDR3 amino acids: CATQGQGVNEQFF. The DNA for the CDR3 is TGTGCCACCCAGGGACAGGGGGTCAATGAGCAGTTCTTC.

At least ten counts were recorded for this clonotype. This chain uses TRBV5-1 with TRBJ1-5; the match to TRBD1 covers 9 bases. J gave up 6 bases and V 1 base, and 2 bases lay outside the gene matches. The V gene's germline CDR1 is SGHRS and CDR2 YFSETQ. The CDR3 is 14 residues long. The CDR3: CASSLTGGGQPQHF. In nucleotides, the CDR3 is TGCGCCAGCAGCTTGACAGGGGGCGGTCAGCCCCAGCATTTT.

The chain is built from TRBV5-1 and TRBJ2-3, with D uncertain. This CDR3 has 11 amino acids. CDR1 and CDR2 from the germline V gene are SGHRS and YFSETQ. V shed 3 bases and J shed 6 bases, with 5 bases lying between them. CDR3 protein: CASSSKDTQYF. The CDR3 bases are TGCGCCAGCAGCTCGAAGGATACGCAGTATTTT.

This clonotype was counted many times. The chain links TRBV10-3 to TRBJ2-6; 8 bases agree with TRBD1. This CDR3 has 17 residues. The junction had 2 bases not matched to a gene; V was cut back by 1 base and J by 0 bases. CDR1 is ENHRY, CDR2 SYGVKD, per germline. CDR3 sequence reads: CAISEYRGDSGANVLTF. In nucleotides, the CDR3 is TGTGCCATCAGTGAGTACAGGGGGGACTCTGGGGCCAACGTCCTGACTTTC.

This clonotype was observed at least ten times. This chain connects TRBV7-9 to TRBJ2-1; TRBD1 agrees at 10 bases. From germline, CDR1 is SEHNR and CDR2 FQNEAQ (reference sequence). There are 14 residues in the CDR3. The V and J ends lost 5 bases and 7 bases, in that order; junction bases with no gene match: 5. The DNA of the CDR3 is TGTGCCAGCAGCCCCAGGACAGGGGGGAATGAGCAGTTCTTC. Residues: CASSPRTGGNEQFF.